This is a list of T cell receptor beta chains from one sample in a study of T cell repertoires in cytomegalovirus infection. TCRdb analysed the reads with MiXCR anew, one entry per CDR3 protein. The sample consists of 150,000 to 200,000 distinct CDR3 sequences, about 20% of them appearing once. The sequenced sample was PBMCs. The receptors come from a human donor in good health (CMV status not recorded). Some clones in this sample may be carry-over from other donors' samples. Both conserved end residues are part of each CDR3. D genes are given only for firm matches. Clone sizes are given selectively: once, few, many, or a class where the clone is expanded.

cdr3_aa: CSAGPTGEVTDTQYF
cdr3_nt: TGCAGCGCTGGGCCGACAGGGGAGGTCACAGATACGCAGTATTTT
clone_size: .
d_call: TRBD1
v_call: TRBV29-1
j_call: TRBJ2-3

cdr3_aa: CASSYGGSQPQHF
cdr3_nt: TGTGCCAGCAGTTACGGGGGGAGCCAGCCCCAGCATTTT
clone_size: few
d_call: .
v_call: TRBV6-6
j_call: TRBJ1-5

cdr3_aa: CASSGTMNTEAFF
cdr3_nt: TGTGCCAGTTCCGGGACAATGAACACTGAAGCTTTCTTT
clone_size: .
d_call: .
v_call: TRBV19
j_call: TRBJ1-1

cdr3_aa: CASSAEGGFNYGYTF
cdr3_nt: TGTGCCAGCAGCGCGGAGGGGGGCTTTAACTATGGCTACACCTTC
clone_size: .
d_call: .
v_call: TRBV7-3
j_call: TRBJ1-2

cdr3_aa: CASSWGMNTEAFF
cdr3_nt: TGTGCCAGCAGTTGGGGGATGAACACTGAAGCTTTCTTT
clone_size: many
d_call: .
v_call: TRBV12-3/TRBV12-4
j_call: TRBJ1-1

cdr3_aa: CASSPPGLAGNEQFF
cdr3_nt: TGTGCCAGCAGCCCGCCGGGACTAGCGGGAAATGAGCAGTTCTTC
clone_size: few
d_call: TRBD2
v_call: TRBV13
j_call: TRBJ2-1

cdr3_aa: CASSSTGNTIYF
cdr3_nt: TGCGCCAGCAGCTCAACTGGAAACACCATATATTTT
clone_size: few
d_call: .
v_call: TRBV5-1
j_call: TRBJ1-3

cdr3_aa: CASSLARLPEQYF
cdr3_nt: TGTGCCAGCAGCTTGGCGCGGTTGCCCGAGCAGTACTTC
clone_size: few
d_call: .
v_call: TRBV5-6
j_call: TRBJ2-7

cdr3_aa: CASSEGPGNTIYF
cdr3_nt: TGTGCCAGCAGTGAAGGACCCGGAAACACCATATATTTT
clone_size: many
d_call: .
v_call: TRBV6-1
j_call: TRBJ1-3

cdr3_aa: CASSLTAMNTEAFF
cdr3_nt: TGTGCCAGCAGCTTAACAGCCATGAACACTGAAGCTTTCTTT
clone_size: many
d_call: .
v_call: TRBV7-9
j_call: TRBJ1-1

cdr3_aa: CASSLHFRGSPLHF
cdr3_nt: TGTGCCAGCAGCTTACATTTCAGGGGTTCACCCCTCCACTTT
clone_size: many
d_call: .
v_call: TRBV7-2
j_call: TRBJ1-6

cdr3_aa: CATPKGQNTGELFF
cdr3_nt: TGTGCCACCCCCAAGGGGCAGAACACCGGGGAGCTGTTTTTT
clone_size: .
d_call: .
v_call: TRBV6-1
j_call: TRBJ2-2

cdr3_aa: CSATEPGQSF
cdr3_nt: TGCAGCGCCACAGAACCGGGACAGAGCTTC
clone_size: few
d_call: TRBD1
v_call: TRBV29-1
j_call: TRBJ1-2

cdr3_aa: CASSLTGDQGEQYF
cdr3_nt: TGCGCCAGCAGCTTGACGGGGGACCAGGGGGAGCAGTACTTC
clone_size: few
d_call: .
v_call: TRBV5-1
j_call: TRBJ2-7